These T cell receptor beta chains were read from a single sample in a study of shared clonotypes between healthy human individuals. Clones were sequenced by immunoSEQ multiplex PCR, and TCRdb holds only the in-frame ones, with some missing. In the table there are 2,100,000 or so clones, 90% to 97% of which are singletons. The sample consisted of naive CD4+ T cells sorted from blood. Receptor source: a man aged 18-30 years in good health. Both conserved end residues are part of each CDR3. Each record gives: J gene, V gene, CDR3 protein.

>TRBJ2-1|TRBV7-2
CASSLAWGSYNEQFF
>TRBJ2-3|TRBV11-2
CASSPPGRTDTQYF
>TRBJ1-2|TRBV2
CARTQSTGGNYGYTF
>TRBJ1-1|TRBV6-1
CASSEEGKRNTEAFF
>TRBJ1-2|TRBV28
CASSFEDGSVYGYTF
>TRBJ1-2|TRBV23-1
CASSQWGNGYTF
>TRBJ2-2|TRBV11-2
CASSLDGLPSGELFF
>TRBJ1-6|TRBV27
CASSQGTDNSPLHF
>TRBJ1-2|TRBV30
CAWRAASYGYTF
>TRBJ1-1|TRBV6-1
CASKNGPEAFF
>TRBJ2-7|TRBV19
CASSIQGGTYEQYF
>TRBJ1-2|TRBV28
CASRTQGDGNYGYTF
>TRBJ2-2|TRBV4-3
CASSPATVTGELFF
>TRBJ2-7|TRBV6-6
CASSSPGGGREQYF
>TRBJ2-1|TRBV10-2
CASWTSGSASSYNEQFF
>TRBJ1-4|TRBV5-6
CASSSRRINEKLFF
>TRBJ2-7|TRBV4-1
CASSQEAAGFSYEQYF
>TRBJ2-1|TRBV7-9
CASRRGQDYNEQFF
>TRBJ2-2|TRBV28
CASSSPTAANTGELFF
>TRBJ1-5|TRBV6-1
CASSENWVHGPQHF
>TRBJ2-1|TRBV19
CASTVPSRGGRYNEQFF
>TRBJ2-7|TRBV18
CASSNRGSYEQYF
>TRBJ1-6|TRBV27
CASSLWGQSNSPLHF
>TRBJ2-1|TRBV10-3
CAISLAGDEQFF
>TRBJ2-3|TRBV27
CASSISASGMFDTQYF
>TRBJ1-2|TRBV5-1
CASSPSRDRVEGYTF
>TRBJ2-3|TRBV4-3
CASSREHSVPYDAQYF
>TRBJ2-1|TRBV9
CASSKIMNEQFF
>TRBJ1-5|TRBV19
CASSISGVSNQPQHF
>TRBJ2-2|TRBV12-5
CAADRGLGGELFF
>TRBJ2-3|TRBV11-2
CASSLVDVLNTQYF
>TRBJ2-5|TRBV13
CASSLGLEKETQYF
>TRBJ1-1|TRBV7-9
CASSRGPEAFF
>TRBJ2-4|TRBV6-1
CASSESVQGGTKNIQYF
>TRBJ2-5|TRBV5-4
CASSPGGTVSLKETQYF
>TRBJ2-2|TRBV30
CAWSPGQPTGELFF
>TRBJ1-5|TRBV30
CAERDRAFQPQHF
>TRBJ1-1|TRBV6-5
CASSYSGQYTEAFF
>TRBJ2-7|TRBV10-2
CATTRQGGSYEQYF
>TRBJ2-5|TRBV5-6
CASSRRQVIGETQYF
>TRBJ1-2|TRBV29-1
CSVEGGRETNYGYTF
>TRBJ1-6|TRBV5-1
CASSLGDTLDNSPLHF
>TRBJ1-2|TRBV6-5
CASSYTHANYGYTF
>TRBJ2-2|TRBV18
CASSPDRADTGELFF
>TRBJ1-6|TRBV7-9
CASSSEEGFRNSPLHF
>TRBJ1-1|TRBV7-2
CASSSHRVPNTEAFF
>TRBJ1-2|TRBV2
CASSETGAYGYTF
>TRBJ1-1|TRBV2
CASSAENTEAFF
>TRBJ2-3|TRBV10-2
CASTGGPLAGVIDTQYF
>TRBJ2-5|TRBV30
CAWSVSRGETQYF
>TRBJ1-2|TRBV9
CASSVDGTERYGYTF
>TRBJ2-7|TRBV18
CASSPPTPYEQYF
>TRBJ1-1|TRBV7-2
CASRAGQMNTEAFF
>TRBJ2-7|TRBV5-1
CASSPRQGTSYEQYF
>TRBJ1-1|TRBV28
CASSLWQGLGKTEAFF